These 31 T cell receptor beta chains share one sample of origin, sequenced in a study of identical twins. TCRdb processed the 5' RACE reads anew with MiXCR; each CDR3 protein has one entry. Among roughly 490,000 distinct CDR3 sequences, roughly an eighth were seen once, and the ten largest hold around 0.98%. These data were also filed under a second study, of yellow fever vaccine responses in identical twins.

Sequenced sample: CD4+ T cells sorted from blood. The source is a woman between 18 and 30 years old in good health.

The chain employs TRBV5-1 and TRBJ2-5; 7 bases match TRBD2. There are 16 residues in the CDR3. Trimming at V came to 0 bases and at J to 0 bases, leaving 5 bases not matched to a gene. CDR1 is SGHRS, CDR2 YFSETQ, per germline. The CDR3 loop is CASSLDPAGYQETQYF. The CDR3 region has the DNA TGCGCCAGCAGCTTGGATCCAGCGGGGTACCAAGAGACCCAGTACTTC.

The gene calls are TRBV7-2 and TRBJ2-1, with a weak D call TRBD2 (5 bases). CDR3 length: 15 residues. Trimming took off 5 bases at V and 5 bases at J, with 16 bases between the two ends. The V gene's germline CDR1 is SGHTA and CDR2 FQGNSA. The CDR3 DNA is TGTGCCAGCAGCCTAGGACTGAGCGAGAACAATGAGCAGTTCTTC. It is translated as CASSLGLSENNEQFF.

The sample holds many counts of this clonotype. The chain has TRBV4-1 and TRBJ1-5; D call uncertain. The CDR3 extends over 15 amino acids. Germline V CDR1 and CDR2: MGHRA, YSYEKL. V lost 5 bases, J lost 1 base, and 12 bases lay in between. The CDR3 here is CASSLEGMSNQPQHF. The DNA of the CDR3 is TGCGCCAGCAGCTTGGAGGGAATGAGCAATCAGCCCCAGCATTTT.

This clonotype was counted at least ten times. CDR3 in DNA: TGTGCCAGCAGCCAGAACACTGAAGCTTTCTTT. It specifies CASSQNTEAFF. This rearrangement joins TRBV3-1 to TRBJ1-1; D is undetermined. Per the germline V gene, CDR1 is LGHDT and CDR2 is YNNKEL (reference sequence). The CDR3 has 11 residues. The V end was cut by 3 bases, the J end by 1 base, with 0 bases between.

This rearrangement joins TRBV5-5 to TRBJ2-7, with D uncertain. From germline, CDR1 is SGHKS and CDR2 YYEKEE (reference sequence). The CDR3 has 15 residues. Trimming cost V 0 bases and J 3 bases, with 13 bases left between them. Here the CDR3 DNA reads TGTGCCAGCAGCTTGGCCACGAGCCGCTACTACGAGCAGTACTTC. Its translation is CASSLATSRYYEQYF.

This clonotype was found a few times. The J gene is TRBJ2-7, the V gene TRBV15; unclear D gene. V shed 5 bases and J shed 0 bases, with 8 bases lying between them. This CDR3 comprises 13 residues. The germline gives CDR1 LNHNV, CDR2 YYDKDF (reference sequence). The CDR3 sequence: CATSRRSSYEQYF. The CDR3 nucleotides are TGTGCCACCAGCCGACGATCCTCCTACGAGCAGTACTTC.

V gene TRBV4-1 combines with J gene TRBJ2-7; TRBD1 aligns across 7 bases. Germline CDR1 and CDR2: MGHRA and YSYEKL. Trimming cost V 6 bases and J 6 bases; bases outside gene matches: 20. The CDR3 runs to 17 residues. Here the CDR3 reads CASSHNWESTGVSEQYF. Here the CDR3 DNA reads TGCGCCAGCAGTCACAATTGGGAATCAACAGGGGTCTCCGAGCAGTACTTC.

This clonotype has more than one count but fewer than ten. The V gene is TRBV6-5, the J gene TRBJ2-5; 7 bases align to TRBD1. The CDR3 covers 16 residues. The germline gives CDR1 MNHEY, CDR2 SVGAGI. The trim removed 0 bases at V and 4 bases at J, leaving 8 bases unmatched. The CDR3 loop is CASSYSISGGAETQYF. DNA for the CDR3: TGTGCCAGCAGTTACTCTATTTCAGGGGGTGCAGAGACCCAGTACTTC.

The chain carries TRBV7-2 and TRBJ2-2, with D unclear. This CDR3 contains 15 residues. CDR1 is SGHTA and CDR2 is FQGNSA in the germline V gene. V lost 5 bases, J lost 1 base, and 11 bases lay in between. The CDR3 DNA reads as TGTGCCAGCAGCCTACAATGGGGGAACACCGGGGAGCTGTTTTTT. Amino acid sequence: CASSLQWGNTGELFF.

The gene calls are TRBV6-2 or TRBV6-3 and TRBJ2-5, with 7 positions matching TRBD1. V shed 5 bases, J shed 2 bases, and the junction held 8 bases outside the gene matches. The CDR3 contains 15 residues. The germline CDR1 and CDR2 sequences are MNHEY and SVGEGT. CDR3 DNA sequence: TGTGCCAGCAGTGGTCAGGGGGTTGTGCAAGAGACCCAGTACTTC. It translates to CASSGQGVVQETQYF.

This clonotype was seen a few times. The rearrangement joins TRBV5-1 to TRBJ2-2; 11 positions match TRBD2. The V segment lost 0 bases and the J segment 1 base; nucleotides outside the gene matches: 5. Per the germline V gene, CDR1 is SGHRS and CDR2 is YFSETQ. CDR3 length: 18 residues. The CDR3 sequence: CASSLALAGGLNTGELFF. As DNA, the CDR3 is TGCGCCAGCAGCTTGGCCCTAGCGGGGGGATTGAACACCGGGGAGCTGTTTTTT.

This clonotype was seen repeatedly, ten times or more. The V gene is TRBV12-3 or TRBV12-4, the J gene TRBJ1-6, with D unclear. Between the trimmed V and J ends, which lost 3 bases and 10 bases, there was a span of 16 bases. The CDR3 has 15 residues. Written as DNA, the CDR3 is TGTGCCAGCAGTTTTAACCCGTCGGCAGGATCACCCCTCCACTTT. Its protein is CASSFNPSAGSPLHF.

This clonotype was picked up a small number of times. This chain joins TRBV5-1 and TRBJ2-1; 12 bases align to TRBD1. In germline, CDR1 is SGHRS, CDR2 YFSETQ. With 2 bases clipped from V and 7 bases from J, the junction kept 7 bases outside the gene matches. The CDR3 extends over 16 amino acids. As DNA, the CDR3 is TGCGCCAGCAGCTTTCTCCGGGACAGGGGGCGGAATGAGCAGTTCTTC. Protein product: CASSFLRDRGRNEQFF.

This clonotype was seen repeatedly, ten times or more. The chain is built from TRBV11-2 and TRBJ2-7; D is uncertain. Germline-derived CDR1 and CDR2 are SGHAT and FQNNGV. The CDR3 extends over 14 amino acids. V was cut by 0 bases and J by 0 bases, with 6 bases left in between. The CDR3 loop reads CASSLDSFSYEQYF. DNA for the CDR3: TGTGCCAGCAGCTTAGACTCCTTCTCCTACGAGCAGTACTTC. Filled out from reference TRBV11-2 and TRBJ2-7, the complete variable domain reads EAGVAQSPRYKIIEKRQSVAFWCNPISGHATLYWYQQILGQGPKLLIQFQNNGVVDDSQLPKDRFSAERLKGVDSTLKIQPAKLEDSAVYLCASSLDSFSYEQYFGPGTRLTVT.

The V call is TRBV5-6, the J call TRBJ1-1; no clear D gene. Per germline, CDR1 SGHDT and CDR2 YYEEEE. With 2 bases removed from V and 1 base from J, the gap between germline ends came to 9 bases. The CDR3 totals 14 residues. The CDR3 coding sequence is TGTGCCAGCAGCTTACCTCCAAGGAACACTGAAGCTTTCTTT. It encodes CASSLPPRNTEAFF.

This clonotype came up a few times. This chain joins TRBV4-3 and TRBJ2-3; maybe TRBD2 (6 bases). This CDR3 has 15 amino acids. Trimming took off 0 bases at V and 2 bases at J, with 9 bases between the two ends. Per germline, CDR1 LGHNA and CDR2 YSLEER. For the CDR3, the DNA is TGCGCCAGCAGCCAAGAAAAGCGGGCCACAGATACGCAGTATTTT. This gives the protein CASSQEKRATDTQYF.

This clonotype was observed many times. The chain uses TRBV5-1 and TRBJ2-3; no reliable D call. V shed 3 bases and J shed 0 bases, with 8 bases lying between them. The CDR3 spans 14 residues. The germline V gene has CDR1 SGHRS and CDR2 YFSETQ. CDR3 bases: TGCGCCAGCAGCTCCCCGACTAGCACAGATACGCAGTATTTT. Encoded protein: CASSSPTSTDTQYF.

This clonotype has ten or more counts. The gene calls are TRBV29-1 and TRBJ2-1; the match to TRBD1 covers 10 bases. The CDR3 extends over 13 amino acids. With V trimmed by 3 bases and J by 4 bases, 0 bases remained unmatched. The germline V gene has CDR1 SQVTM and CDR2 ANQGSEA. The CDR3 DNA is TGCAGCGTTGAGGGACAGGGGTACAATGAGCAGTTCTTC. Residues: CSVEGQGYNEQFF.

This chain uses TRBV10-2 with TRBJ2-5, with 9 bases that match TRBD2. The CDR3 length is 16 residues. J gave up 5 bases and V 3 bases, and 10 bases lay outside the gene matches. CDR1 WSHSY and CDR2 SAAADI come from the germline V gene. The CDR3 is CASSDLAGTSRETQYF. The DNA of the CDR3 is TGCGCCAGCAGTGATCTGGCCGGGACTAGCCGGGAGACCCAGTACTTC.

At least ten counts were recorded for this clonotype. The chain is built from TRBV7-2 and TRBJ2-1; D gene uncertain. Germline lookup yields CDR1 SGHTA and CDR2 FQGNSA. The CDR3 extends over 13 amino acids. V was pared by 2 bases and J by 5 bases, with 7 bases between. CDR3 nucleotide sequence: TGTGCCAGCAGCTTATGGCAGAACAATGAGCAGTTCTTC. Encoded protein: CASSLWQNNEQFF.

In nucleotides, the CDR3 is TGCGCCAGCAGCTTCGCCGGACAGACGACCGGGGAGCTGTTTTTT. It yields the protein CASSFAGQTTGELFF. The V gene is TRBV5-1, the J gene TRBJ2-2; D possibly corresponds to TRBD1 (6 bases). Germline assignment: CDR1 SGHRS and CDR2 YFSETQ. V lost 2 bases and J lost 5, with 13 bases in between. The CDR3 totals 15 residues.

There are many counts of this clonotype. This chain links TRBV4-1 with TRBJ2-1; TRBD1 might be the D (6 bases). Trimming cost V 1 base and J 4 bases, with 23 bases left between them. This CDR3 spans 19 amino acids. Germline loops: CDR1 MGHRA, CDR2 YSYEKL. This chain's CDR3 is CASSQVSLLSGQTYNEQFF. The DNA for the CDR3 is TGCGCCAGCAGCCAAGTCTCTTTACTTTCGGGACAAACATACAATGAGCAGTTCTTC.

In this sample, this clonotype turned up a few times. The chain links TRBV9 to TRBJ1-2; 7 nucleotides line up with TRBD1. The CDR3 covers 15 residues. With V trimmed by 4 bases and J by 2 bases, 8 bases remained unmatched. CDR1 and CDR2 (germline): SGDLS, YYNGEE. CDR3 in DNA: TGTGCCAGCAGCTGGGACAGAAGTGCGAACTATGGCTACACCTTC. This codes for CASSWDRSANYGYTF.

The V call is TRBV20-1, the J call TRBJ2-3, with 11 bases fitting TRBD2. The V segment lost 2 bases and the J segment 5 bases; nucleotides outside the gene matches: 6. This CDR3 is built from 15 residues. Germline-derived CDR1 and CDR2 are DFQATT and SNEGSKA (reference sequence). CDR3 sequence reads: CSARLAGGGLDTQYF. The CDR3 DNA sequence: TGCAGTGCTAGACTAGCGGGAGGTGGGTTAGATACGCAGTATTTT.

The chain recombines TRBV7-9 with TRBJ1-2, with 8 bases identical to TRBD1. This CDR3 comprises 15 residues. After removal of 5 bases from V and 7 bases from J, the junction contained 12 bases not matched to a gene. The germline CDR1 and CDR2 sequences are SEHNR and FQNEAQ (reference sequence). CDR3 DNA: TGTGCCAGCAGCCCCTCGACAGGGGCTTTTCTTGGCTACACCTTC. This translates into CASSPSTGAFLGYTF.

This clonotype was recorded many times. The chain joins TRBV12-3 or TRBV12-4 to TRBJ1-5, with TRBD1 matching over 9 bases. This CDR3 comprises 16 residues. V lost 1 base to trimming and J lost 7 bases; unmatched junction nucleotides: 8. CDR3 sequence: CASSLGKGTGNQPQHF. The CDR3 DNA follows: TGTGCCAGCAGTTTAGGGAAGGGGACAGGGAACCAGCCCCAGCATTTT.

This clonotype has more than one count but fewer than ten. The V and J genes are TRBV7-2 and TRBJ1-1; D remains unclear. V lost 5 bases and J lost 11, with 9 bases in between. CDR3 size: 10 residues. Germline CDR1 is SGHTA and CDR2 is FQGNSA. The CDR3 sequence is CASSKRRAFF. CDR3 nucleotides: TGTGCCAGCAGCAAACGAAGGGCTTTCTTT.

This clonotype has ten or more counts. The CDR3 protein is CSARDRGLNQPQHF. DNA of the CDR3: TGCAGTGCTAGAGACAGGGGGCTAAATCAGCCCCAGCATTTT. The chain has TRBV20-1 and TRBJ1-5; 8 nucleotides align to TRBD1. The CDR3 is 14 residues long. J lost 4 bases, V lost 0 bases, and 2 bases had no gene match. CDR1 is DFQATT and CDR2 is SNEGSKA in the germline V gene (reference sequence).

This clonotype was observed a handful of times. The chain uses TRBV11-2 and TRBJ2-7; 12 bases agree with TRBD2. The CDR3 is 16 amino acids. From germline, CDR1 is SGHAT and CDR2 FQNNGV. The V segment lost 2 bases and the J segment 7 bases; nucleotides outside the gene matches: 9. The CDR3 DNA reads TGTGCCAGCAGCTTACACGGACTAGCGGGAAATGGAGAGCAGTACTTC. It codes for CASSLHGLAGNGEQYF.

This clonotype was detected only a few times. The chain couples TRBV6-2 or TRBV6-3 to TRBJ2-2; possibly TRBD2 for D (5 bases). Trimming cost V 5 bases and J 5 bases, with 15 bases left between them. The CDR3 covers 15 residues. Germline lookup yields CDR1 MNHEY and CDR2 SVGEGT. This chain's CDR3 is CASSPLRTGTGELFF. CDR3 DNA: TGTGCCAGCAGTCCCCTAAGGACGGGAACCGGGGAGCTGTTTTTT.

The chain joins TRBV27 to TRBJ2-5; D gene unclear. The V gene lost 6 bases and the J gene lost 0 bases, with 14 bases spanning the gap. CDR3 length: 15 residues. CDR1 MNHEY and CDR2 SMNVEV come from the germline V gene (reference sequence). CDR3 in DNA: TGTGCCAGCAGCCCATCGGTCAGTTACCAAGAGACCCAGTACTTC. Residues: CASSPSVSYQETQYF.